Sequencing of this T cell receptor (beta chain) was carried out in a study of T cells in narcolepsy. Whole-study findings and limits: Autoreactive clone sequences were missing from some blood memory CD4+ repertoires.

TCRdb keeps only in-frame clones here, not all; method: immunoSEQ multiplex PCR. There are tens of thousands of clones in the sample; roughly 83% occur only once, and about 0.69% lies in the top ten. Points on this clone: The antigen is not known.

With 2 bases clipped from V and 5 bases from J, the junction kept 4 bases outside the gene matches. The length of the CDR3 is 14 residues. The germline CDR1 and CDR2 sequences are LGHNA and YNFKEQ. Sequencing was carried out using CD45RA- memory CD4+ T cells from PBMCs. The sequence came from a human donor with narcolepsy. The J gene is TRBJ2-5, the V gene TRBV4-2, with TRBD1 matching over 8 bases. The CDR3 sequence: CASSQHTGGETQYF. CDR3 sequence (DNA): TGTGCCAGCAGCCAACATACAGGGGGGGAGACCCAGTACTTC.